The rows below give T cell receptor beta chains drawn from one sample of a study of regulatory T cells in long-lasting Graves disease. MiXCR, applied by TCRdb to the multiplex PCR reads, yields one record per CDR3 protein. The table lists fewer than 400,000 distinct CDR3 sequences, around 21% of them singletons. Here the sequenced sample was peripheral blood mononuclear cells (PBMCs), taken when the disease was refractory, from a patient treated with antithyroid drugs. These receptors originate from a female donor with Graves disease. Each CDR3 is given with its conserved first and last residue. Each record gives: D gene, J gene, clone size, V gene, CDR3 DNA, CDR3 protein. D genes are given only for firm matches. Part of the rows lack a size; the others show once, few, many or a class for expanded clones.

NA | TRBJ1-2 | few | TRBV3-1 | TGTGCCAGCAGCCAAGATTCCCTCGGGTATGGCTACACCTTC | CASSQDSLGYGYTF
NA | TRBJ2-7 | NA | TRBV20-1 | TGCAGTGCCGAGGACATTTCCCCCTACGAGCAGTACTTC | CSAEDISPYEQYF
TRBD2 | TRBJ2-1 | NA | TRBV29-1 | TGCAGCGTTGAAGACTTGGGCCAGCGGGAGAGTCAGAATGAGCAGTTCTTC | CSVEDLGQRESQNEQFF
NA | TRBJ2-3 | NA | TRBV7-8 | TGTGCCAGCAGCTTTGAGAGGGATACGCAGTATTTT | CASSFERDTQYF
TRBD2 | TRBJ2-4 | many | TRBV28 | TGTGCCAGCCGGGCGACTAGCGGGGACCTATGGGAAGACAAAAACATTCAGTACTTC | CASRATSGDLWEDKNIQYF
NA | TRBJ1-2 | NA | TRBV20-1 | TGCAGTGCTAGAGCCGGCAGCGGCTTTGGCTACACCTTC | CSARAGSGFGYTF
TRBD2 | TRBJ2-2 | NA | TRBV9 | TGTGCCAGCAGCGTATCGATAACGGGTCGGACTAGCGAGAACACCGGGGAGCTGTTTTTT | CASSVSITGRTSENTGELFF
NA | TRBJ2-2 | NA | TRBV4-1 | TGCGCCAGCAGCCAAGGATTTCTAGGGAGCACCGGGGAGCTGTTTTTT | CASSQGFLGSTGELFF
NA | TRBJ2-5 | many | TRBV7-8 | TGTGCCAGCAGCCCCAAGTGGGAAGAGACCCAGTACTTC | CASSPKWEETQYF
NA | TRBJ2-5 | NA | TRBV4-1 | TGCGCCAGCAGCCAAGATCCGGGGCAAGAGACCCAGTACTTC | CASSQDPGQETQYF
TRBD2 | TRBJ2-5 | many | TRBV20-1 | TGCAGTGCTGTTAGCGGGGTTCAAGAGACCCAGTACTTC | CSAVSGVQETQYF
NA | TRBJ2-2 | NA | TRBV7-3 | TGTGCCAGCAGCTTAAGGGGGGCTATCGACACCGGGGAGCTGTTTTTT | CASSLRGAIDTGELFF
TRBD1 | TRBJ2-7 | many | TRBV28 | TGTGCCAGCAGTTTACTAGGGACAGAATCCTACGAGCAGTACTTC | CASSLLGTESYEQYF
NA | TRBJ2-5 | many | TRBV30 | TGTGCCTGGAGTATTTACCAAGAGACCCAGTACTTC | CAWSIYQETQYF
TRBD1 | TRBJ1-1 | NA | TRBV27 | TGTGCCAGCAGTTTTGACAGGGAGAACACTGAAGCTTTCTTT | CASSFDRENTEAFF
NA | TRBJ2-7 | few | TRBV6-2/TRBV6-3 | TGTGCCAGCAGAACCGGGGCAGGCGAGCAGTACTTC | CASRTGAGEQYF
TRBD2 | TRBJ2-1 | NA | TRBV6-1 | TGTGCCAGCGGTCGGACTAGCGGGAAACTTGAGCAGTTCTTC | CASGRTSGKLEQFF
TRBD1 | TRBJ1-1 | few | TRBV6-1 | TGTGCCAGCAGCGGACAGGGCGATATAGGGAACACTGAAGCTTTCTTT | CASSGQGDIGNTEAFF
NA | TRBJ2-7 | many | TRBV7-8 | TGTGCCAGCAGCTTACCCCCGGGGGAAGTCGTAGGCGAGCAGTACTTC | CASSLPPGEVVGEQYF
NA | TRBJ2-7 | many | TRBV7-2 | TGTGCCAGCAGCTATCGGGCCAGTTTCTACGAGCAGTACTTC | CASSYRASFYEQYF
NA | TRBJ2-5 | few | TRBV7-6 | TGTGCCAGCAGCTTAGCGAGTCAACAAGAGACCCAGTACTTC | CASSLASQQETQYF
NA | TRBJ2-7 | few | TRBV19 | TGTGCCAGCTCCCAAGGGGAGAGCTCCTACGAGCAGTACTTC | CASSQGESSYEQYF
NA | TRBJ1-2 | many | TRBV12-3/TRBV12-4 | TGTGCCAGCTCCCGTCACCCCGCCGGGACGGCTAACTATGGCTACACCTTC | CASSRHPAGTANYGYTF
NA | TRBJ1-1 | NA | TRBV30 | TGTGCCTGGAGTGTTAAGCGAGAAGCTTTCTTT | CAWSVKREAFF
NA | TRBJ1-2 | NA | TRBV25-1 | TGTGCCAGCAGTGAATCCCACTCGAACGCCGATGGCTACACCTTC | CASSESHSNADGYTF
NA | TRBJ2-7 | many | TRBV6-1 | TGTGCCAGCAGACCACCTGGCGGCGGGACCGCTCCCTACGAGCAGTACTTC | CASRPPGGGTAPYEQYF
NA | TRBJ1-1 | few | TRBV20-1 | TGCAGTGCTAGAGTGCTGGGATCCACTGAAGCTTTCTTT | CSARVLGSTEAFF
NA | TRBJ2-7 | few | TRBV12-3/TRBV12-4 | TGTGCCAGCACCCCGGACTTCGGCTACGAGCAGTACTTC | CASTPDFGYEQYF
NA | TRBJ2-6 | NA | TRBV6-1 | TGTGCCACCGAGCCTACAGTCTCTGGGGCCAACGTCCTGACTTTC | CATEPTVSGANVLTF
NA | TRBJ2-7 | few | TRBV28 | TGTGCCAGCAGTTGGGGTGGGGACGAGCAGTACTTC | CASSWGGDEQYF
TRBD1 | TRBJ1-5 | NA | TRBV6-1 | TGTGCCAGCAGTGGTCCAGGGGGCTCTTCTCAGCCCCAGCATTTT | CASSGPGGSSQPQHF
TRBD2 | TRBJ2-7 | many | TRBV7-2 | TGTGCCAGCAGCATGACTAGCGGGGGTACCAGCGAGCAGTACTTC | CASSMTSGGTSEQYF
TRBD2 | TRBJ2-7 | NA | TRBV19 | TGTGCCAGTAGCCCCTACACTAGCGCCGCCGCCGAGCAGTACTTC | CASSPYTSAAAEQYF
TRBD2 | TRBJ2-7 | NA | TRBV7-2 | TGTGCCAGCAGCTTACAGGGGCTAGCGGGAGTTAAAGAGCAGTACTTC | CASSLQGLAGVKEQYF
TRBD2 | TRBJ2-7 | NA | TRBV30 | TGTGCCTGGAGTGACGTTGGTAGCGGGAGGGCCAGCGAGCAGTACTTC | CAWSDVGSGRASEQYF
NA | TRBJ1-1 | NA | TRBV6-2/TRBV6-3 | TGTGCCAGCAGTTACTCGGACACTGAAGCTTTCTTT | CASSYSDTEAFF
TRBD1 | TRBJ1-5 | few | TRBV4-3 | TGCGCCAGCAGCCAAGGGACAGGGGGATATCAGCCCCAGCATTTT | CASSQGTGGYQPQHF
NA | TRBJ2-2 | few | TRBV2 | TGTGCCAGCAGGATACTAAACAAGAACACCGGGGAGCTGTTTTTT | CASRILNKNTGELFF
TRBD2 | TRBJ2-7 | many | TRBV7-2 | TGTGCCAGCAGCCCCCGGGGAGCGGGAGGGTTAGACGAGCAGTACTTC | CASSPRGAGGLDEQYF
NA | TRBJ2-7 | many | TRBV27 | TGTGCCAGCAGTTTAGGGCACACCCCGTCCTACGAGCAGTACTTC | CASSLGHTPSYEQYF
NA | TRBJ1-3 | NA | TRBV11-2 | TGTGCCAGCAGCCCAGGACAGTACTCTGGAAACACCATATATTTT | CASSPGQYSGNTIYF
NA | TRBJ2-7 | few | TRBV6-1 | TGTGCCAGCAGTGCCGACCACGAGCAGTACTTC | CASSADHEQYF
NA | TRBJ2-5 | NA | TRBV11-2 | TGTGCCAGCAGCCGCTTCGCCTCCCAGAGTTTGGCACAAGAGACCCAGTACTTC | CASSRFASQSLAQETQYF
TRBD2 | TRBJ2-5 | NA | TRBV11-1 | TGTGCCAGCAGCTTAGAAGGACTAGCGGGACAAGAGACCCAGTACTTC | CASSLEGLAGQETQYF
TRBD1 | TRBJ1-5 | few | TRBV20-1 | TGCAGTGCTCACTCCCTAGGACAGGGGGATCAGCCCCAGCATTTT | CSAHSLGQGDQPQHF
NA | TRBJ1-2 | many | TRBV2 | TGTGCCAGCAGTACTGGACCCAACTATGGCTACACCTTC | CASSTGPNYGYTF
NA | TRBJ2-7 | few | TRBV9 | TGTGCCAGCAGCGCAGAGAGCTCCTACGAGCAGTACTTC | CASSAESSYEQYF
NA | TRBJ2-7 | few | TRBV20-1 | TGCAGTGCTCCACCGACAGGAGCCTACGAGCAGTACTTC | CSAPPTGAYEQYF
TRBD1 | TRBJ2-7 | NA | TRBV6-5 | TGTGCCAGCAGTTCGGACAGGGGACAGCGCGAGCAGTACTTC | CASSSDRGQREQYF
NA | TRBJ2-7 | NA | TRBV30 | TGTGCCTGGAGTGGGAGGGCCGAGGGGCTGAGGGAGCAGTACTTC | CAWSGRAEGLREQYF
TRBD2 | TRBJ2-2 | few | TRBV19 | TGTGCCAGTAGTACAACTAGCGGGACGGCGAACACCGGGGAGCTGTTTTTT | CASSTTSGTANTGELFF
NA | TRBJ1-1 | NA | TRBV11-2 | TGTGCCAGCAGCTCGGGAGGGGCCGGGGGCACTGAAGCTTTCTTT | CASSSGGAGGTEAFF
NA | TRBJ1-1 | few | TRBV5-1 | TGCGCCAGCAGCTTGGAGGCGGGAGAAGCTTTCTTT | CASSLEAGEAFF
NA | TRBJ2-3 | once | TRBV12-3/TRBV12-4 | TGTGCCAGCAGATTGGGGTCTAGTAGTACAGATACGCAGTATTTT | CASRLGSSSTDTQYF
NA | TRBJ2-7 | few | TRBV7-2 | TGTGCCAGCAGCTTAGGAGGGCGGACCCTGGGGGGGGCCCGCGAGCAGTACTTC | CASSLGGRTLGGAREQYF
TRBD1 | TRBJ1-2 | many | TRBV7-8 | TGTGCCAGCAGCGGGTCCTCGGACAGGGGATACGATGGCTACACCTTC | CASSGSSDRGYDGYTF
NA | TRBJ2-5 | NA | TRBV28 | TGTGCCAGCAGTACCCTCCTTAGACAGGCCCAAGAGACCCAGTACTTC | CASSTLLRQAQETQYF
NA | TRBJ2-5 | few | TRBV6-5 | TGTGCCAGCAGCTACCCCCCCCCCGTGGGGCCGGGACACATTTCCTTCTTCGAGACCCAGTACTTC | CASSYPPPVGPGHISFFETQYF
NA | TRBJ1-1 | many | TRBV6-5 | TGTGCCAGCAGTTTGAACACTTTCCTGAACACTGAAGCTTTCTTT | CASSLNTFLNTEAFF